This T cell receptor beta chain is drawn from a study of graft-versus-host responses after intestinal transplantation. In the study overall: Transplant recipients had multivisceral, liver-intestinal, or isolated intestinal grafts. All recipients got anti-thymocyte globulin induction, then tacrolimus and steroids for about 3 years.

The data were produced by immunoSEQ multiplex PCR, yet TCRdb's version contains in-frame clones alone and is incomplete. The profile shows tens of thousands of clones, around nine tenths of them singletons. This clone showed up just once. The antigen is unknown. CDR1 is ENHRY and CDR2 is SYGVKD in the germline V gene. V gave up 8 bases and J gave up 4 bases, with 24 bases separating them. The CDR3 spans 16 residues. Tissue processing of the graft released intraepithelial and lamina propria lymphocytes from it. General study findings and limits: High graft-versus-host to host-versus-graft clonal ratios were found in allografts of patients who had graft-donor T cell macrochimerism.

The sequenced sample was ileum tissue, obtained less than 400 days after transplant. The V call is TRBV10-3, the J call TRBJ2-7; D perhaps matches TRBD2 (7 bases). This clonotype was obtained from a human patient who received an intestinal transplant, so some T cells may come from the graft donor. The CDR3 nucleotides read TGTGCCATCGGGGGGGGTCAACAGGGCTCCCCGTACGAGCAGTACTTC. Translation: CAIGGGQQGSPYEQYF.